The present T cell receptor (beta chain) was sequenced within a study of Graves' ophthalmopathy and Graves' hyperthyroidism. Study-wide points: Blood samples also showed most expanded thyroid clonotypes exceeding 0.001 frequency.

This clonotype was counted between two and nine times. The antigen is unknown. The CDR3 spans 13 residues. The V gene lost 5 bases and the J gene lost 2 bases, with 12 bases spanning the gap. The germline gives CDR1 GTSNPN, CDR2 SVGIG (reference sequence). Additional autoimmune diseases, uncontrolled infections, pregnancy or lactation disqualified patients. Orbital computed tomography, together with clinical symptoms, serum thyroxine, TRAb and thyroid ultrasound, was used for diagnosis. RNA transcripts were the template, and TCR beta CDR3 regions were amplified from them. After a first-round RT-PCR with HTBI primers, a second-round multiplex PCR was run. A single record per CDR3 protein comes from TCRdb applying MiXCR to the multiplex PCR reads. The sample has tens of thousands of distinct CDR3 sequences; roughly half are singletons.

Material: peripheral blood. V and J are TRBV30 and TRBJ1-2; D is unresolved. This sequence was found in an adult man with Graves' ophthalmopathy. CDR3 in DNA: TGTGCCTGGGCTGGGAGGGTCAACTATGGCTACACCTTC. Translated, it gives CAWAGRVNYGYTF.